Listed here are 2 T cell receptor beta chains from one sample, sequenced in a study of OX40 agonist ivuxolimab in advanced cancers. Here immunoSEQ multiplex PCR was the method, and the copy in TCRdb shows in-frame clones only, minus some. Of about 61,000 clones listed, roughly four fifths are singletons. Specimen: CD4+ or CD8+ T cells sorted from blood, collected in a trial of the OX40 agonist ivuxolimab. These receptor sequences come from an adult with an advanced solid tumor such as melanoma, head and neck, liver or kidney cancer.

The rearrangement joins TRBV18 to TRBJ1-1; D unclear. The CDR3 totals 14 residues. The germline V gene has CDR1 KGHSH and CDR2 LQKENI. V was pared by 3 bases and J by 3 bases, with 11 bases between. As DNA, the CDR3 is TGTGCCAGCTCACCGACCTCGGAGGACACTGAAGCTTTCTTT. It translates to CASSPTSEDTEAFF.

CDR3 sequence: CASSYSRDSRGGYTF. The CDR3 DNA reads TGTGCCAGCAGTTACTCGCGGGACAGCCGAGGTGGCTACACCTTC. The V and J genes are TRBV6-6 and TRBJ1-2; 7 positions agree with TRBD1. Per germline, CDR1 MNHNY and CDR2 SVGAGI (reference sequence). This CDR3 has 15 residues. V shed 0 bases and J 7 bases; nucleotides not matched to a gene: 8.